These T cell receptor beta chains were read from a single sample in a study of T-cell reconstitution after alpha-beta-depleted transplantation in children. TCRdb analysed the PCR reads with MiXCR anew, one entry per CDR3 protein. The sample consists of just under 350,000 distinct CDR3 sequences, roughly 17% of them appearing once. This sample comprised PBMCs, mostly from graft donor cells, obtained 360 days after TCRalphabeta/CD19-depleted stem cell transplant. These receptors were obtained from a male patient between 2 and 15 years old who had a stem cell transplant for acute lymphoblastic leukemia, so the T cells may come from the graft donor. The conserved cysteine and the conserved F or W are not part of the CDR3 here. A D gene is named only where the DNA matches it firmly. For some rows the clone size is stated as once, few or many, or as a class when expanded; others skip it.

D	V	J	size	CDR3
-	TRBV27	TRBJ1-5	many	ASSLSVPLSNQPQH
TRBD2	TRBV12-3/TRBV12-4	TRBJ2-4	few	ASSLVRLAGAKNIQY
TRBD1	TRBV5-1	TRBJ1-3	-	ASSPGTGSGNTIY
-	TRBV7-2	TRBJ2-7	once	ASSLMELSYEQY
-	TRBV6-5	TRBJ2-1	few	ASSYLETPNNEQF
-	TRBV5-1	TRBJ1-1	-	ASSLEGVNTEAF
-	TRBV20-1	TRBJ1-1	many	SARGRRWQSLGEAF
TRBD1	TRBV20-1	TRBJ1-5	few	SADGQGAHGLSNQPQH
-	TRBV7-3	TRBJ2-3	few	ASSPLYRAGGKDTQY
-	TRBV6-5	TRBJ1-2	-	ASSLKYAPPRGYT
TRBD1	TRBV10-3	TRBJ2-1	-	AISESSGTGSSYNEQF
-	TRBV27	TRBJ1-6	few	ASSLLGVTGSPLH
-	TRBV10-3	TRBJ1-1	-	ATLLGVNTEAF
TRBD2	TRBV12-3/TRBV12-4	TRBJ2-2	many	ASSLGTSGPLDTGELF
TRBD2	TRBV19	TRBJ2-4	few	ASGVGAGLAKNIQY
TRBD2	TRBV5-1	TRBJ2-1	many	ASSLGLADYNEQF
-	TRBV6-2/TRBV6-3	TRBJ2-3	-	ACKPGTDTQY
-	TRBV12-3/TRBV12-4	TRBJ2-7	-	ASAPRFEGGYEQY
-	TRBV12-3/TRBV12-4	TRBJ2-5	-	ASSLDYFRVVSYQETQY
TRBD1	TRBV10-3	TRBJ2-5	many	AISERTGGLKETQY
TRBD2	TRBV4-1	TRBJ2-2	few	ASRKLAGGPQTGELF
-	TRBV5-1	TRBJ2-4	-	ASSLSTRWGRKNIQY
-	TRBV5-1	TRBJ2-3	-	ASRSDSGTNYGTQY
TRBD1	TRBV20-1	TRBJ2-1	many	SAPTGGSYNEQF
-	TRBV28	TRBJ2-7	many	ASSSLLVSEQY
-	TRBV12-3/TRBV12-4	TRBJ2-1	once	ASSSSFINEQF
-	TRBV28	TRBJ1-1	few	ASSLLTGITEAF
-	TRBV6-1	TRBJ2-7	-	ASRGGSGYSYEQY
TRBD1	TRBV27	TRBJ2-2	-	ASSYTRQGAGGELF
TRBD1	TRBV7-9	TRBJ1-3	-	ASSLRRVGTGVNTIY
TRBD2	TRBV12-3/TRBV12-4	TRBJ2-1	many	ASSFQRGYNEQF
-	TRBV7-8	TRBJ2-7	few	ASSLDGGAPYEQY
TRBD2	TRBV10-2	TRBJ2-7	-	ASSEREGRWSEYEQY
TRBD1	TRBV20-1	TRBJ1-1	-	SASPGQLNTEAF
TRBD2	TRBV28	TRBJ2-7	-	ASREGLAGGFSYEQY
-	TRBV5-1	TRBJ2-7	few	ASSQPELDYEQY
-	TRBV4-3	TRBJ1-1	few	ASSQDWVNTEAF
-	TRBV29-1	TRBJ2-5	few	SVKMGRHQETQY
-	TRBV12-3/TRBV12-4	TRBJ2-7	-	ASSLAGGATYEQY
TRBD1	TRBV11-1	TRBJ1-1	-	ASSPYRGPAEAF
TRBD1	TRBV30	TRBJ1-2	-	AWSSDRGYGYT
TRBD1	TRBV19	TRBJ1-5	few	ASSPDRGRGQPQH
-	TRBV27	TRBJ2-7	few	ASSLQGKNEQY
TRBD1	TRBV20-1	TRBJ2-1	few	SALDGQGEHNEQF
TRBD1	TRBV9	TRBJ1-2	-	ASSVVPGQLARYT
TRBD1	TRBV7-9	TRBJ2-7	few	ASSLVGQDSYEQY
-	TRBV7-9	TRBJ2-1	many	ASSLVGTPTSYNEQF
-	TRBV20-1	TRBJ2-1	-	SANGIIYNEQF
-	TRBV27	TRBJ1-4	-	ASSFMGELF
TRBD2	TRBV4-3	TRBJ2-1	-	ASSQSPAGTSGRLAEQF
TRBD2	TRBV4-1	TRBJ2-2	many	ASSQDPLAFFPGELF
-	TRBV14	TRBJ2-1	few	ASSHYGLEQF
-	TRBV3-1	TRBJ2-1	-	ASSQPALVGNEQF
TRBD2	TRBV5-5	TRBJ2-1	many	ASTLQYLAGVNEQF
-	TRBV15	TRBJ2-5	-	ATSRDYETQY
-	TRBV6-1	TRBJ2-2	-	ASSEALGGSTGELF
-	TRBV5-1	TRBJ1-3	many	ASSLDGTGNTIY
-	TRBV2	TRBJ2-5	few	ASSPGGSQY
TRBD1	TRBV5-1	TRBJ1-2	few	ASSHRSTGGSVNYGYT